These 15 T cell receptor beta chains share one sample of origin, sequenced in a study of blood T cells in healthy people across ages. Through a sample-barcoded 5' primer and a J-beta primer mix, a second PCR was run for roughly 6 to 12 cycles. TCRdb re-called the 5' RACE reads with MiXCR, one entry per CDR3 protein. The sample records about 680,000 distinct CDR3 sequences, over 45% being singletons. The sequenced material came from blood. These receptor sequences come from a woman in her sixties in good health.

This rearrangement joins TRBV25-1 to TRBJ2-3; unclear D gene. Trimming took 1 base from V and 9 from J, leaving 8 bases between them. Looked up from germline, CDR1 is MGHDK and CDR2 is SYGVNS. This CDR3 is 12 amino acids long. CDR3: CASSESVATQYF. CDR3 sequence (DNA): TGTGCCAGCAGTGAATCCGTGGCCACGCAGTATTTT.

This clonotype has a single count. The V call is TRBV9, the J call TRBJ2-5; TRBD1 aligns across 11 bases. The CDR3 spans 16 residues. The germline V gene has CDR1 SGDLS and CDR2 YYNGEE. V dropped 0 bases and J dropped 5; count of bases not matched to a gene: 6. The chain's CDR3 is CASSVVGGQGAETQYF. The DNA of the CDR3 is TGTGCCAGCAGCGTAGTAGGAGGACAGGGGGCTGAGACCCAGTACTTC.

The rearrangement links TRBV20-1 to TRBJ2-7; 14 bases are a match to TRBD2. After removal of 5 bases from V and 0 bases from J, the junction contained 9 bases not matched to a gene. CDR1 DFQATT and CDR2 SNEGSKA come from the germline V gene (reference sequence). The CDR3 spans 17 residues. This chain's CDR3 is CSASGLAGGSSSYEQYF. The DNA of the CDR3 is TGCAGTGCTTCAGGACTAGCGGGAGGATCGAGCTCCTACGAGCAGTACTTC.

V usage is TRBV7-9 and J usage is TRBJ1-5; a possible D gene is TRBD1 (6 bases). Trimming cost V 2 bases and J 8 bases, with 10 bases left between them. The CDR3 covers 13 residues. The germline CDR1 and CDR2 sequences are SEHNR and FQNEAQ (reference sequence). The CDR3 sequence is CASSLSAGEPQHF. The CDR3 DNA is TGTGCCAGCAGCTTAAGCGCAGGGGAGCCCCAGCATTTT.

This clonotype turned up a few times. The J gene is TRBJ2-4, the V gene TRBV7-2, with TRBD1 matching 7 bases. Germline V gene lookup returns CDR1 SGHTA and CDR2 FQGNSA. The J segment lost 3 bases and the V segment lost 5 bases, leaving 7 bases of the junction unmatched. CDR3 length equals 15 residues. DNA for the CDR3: TGTGCCAGCAGCCAGAACAGGGGTCTCAAAAACATTCAGTACTTC. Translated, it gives CASSQNRGLKNIQYF.

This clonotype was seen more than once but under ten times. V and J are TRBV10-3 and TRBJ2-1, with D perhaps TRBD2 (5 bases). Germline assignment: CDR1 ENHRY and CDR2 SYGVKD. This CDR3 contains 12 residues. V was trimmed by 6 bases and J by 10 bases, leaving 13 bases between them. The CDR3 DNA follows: TGTGCCATCAGCCCCGGACTTTGGGAGCAGTTCTTC. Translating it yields CAISPGLWEQFF.

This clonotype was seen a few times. The CDR3 reads CASNDGGFGTDTQYF. The CDR3 DNA reads as TGTGCCTCTAACGACGGGGGTTTCGGCACAGATACGCAGTATTTT. The chain combines TRBV6-1 with TRBJ2-3; D is possibly TRBD2 (6 bases). Germline CDR1 reads MNHNS; CDR2 reads SASEGT. V dropped 11 bases and J dropped 1 base, with 19 bases sitting between them. The CDR3 totals 15 residues.

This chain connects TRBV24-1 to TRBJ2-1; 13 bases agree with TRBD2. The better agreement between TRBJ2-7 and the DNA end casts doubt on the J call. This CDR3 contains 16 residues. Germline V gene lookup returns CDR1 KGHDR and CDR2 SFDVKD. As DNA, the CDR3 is TGTGCCACCAGTGGGGGACTAGCGGGACCAAACAATGAGCAGTACTTC. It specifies CATSGGLAGPNNEQYF.

The DNA of the CDR3 is TGTGCCAGCAGCTTAGGCAAGGGCAGGGGAAGCTCTGGGGCCAACGTCCTGACTTTC. This encodes CASSLGKGRGSSGANVLTF. V gene TRBV7-2 combines with J gene TRBJ2-6; weak D call: TRBD1 (6 bases). Germline V gene sequence: CDR1 SGHTA, CDR2 FQGNSA. V lost 1 base and J lost 0, with 16 bases in between. This CDR3 comprises 19 residues. The entire variable domain, with the rest obtained from reference TRBV7-2 and TRBJ2-6, is as follows: GAGVSQSPSNKVTEKGKDVELRCDPISGHTALYWYRQSLGQGLEFLIYFQGNSAPDKSGLPSDRFSAERTGGSVSTLTIQRTQQEDSAVYLCASSLGKGRGSSGANVLTFGAGSRLTVL.

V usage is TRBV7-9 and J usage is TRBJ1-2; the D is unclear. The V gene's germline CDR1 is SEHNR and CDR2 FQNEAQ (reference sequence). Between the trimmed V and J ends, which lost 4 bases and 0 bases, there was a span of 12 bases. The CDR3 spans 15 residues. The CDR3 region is CASSSAFKANYGYTF. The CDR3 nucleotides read TGTGCCAGCAGCTCAGCGTTTAAAGCTAACTATGGCTACACCTTC.

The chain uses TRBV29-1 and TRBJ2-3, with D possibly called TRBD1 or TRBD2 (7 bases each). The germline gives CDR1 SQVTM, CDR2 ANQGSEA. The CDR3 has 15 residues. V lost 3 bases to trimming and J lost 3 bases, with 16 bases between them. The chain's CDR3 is CSVDGARGGTDTQYF. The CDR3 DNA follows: TGCAGCGTTGACGGGGCCAGGGGGGGAACAGATACGCAGTATTTT.

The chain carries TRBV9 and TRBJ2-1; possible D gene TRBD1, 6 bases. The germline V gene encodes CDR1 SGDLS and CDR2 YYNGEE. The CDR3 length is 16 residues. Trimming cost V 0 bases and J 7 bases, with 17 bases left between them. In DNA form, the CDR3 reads TGTGCCAGCAGCGTAGGGGTCAGGGGCTTCGGGAATGAGCAGTTCTTC. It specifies CASSVGVRGFGNEQFF.

The CDR3, as DNA: TGTGCCAGCAGCCCTATGACAGCTCAAGAGACCCAGTACTTC. Translating it yields CASSPMTAQETQYF. J is TRBJ2-5 and V is TRBV3-1; D might be TRBD1 (5 bases). The germline gives CDR1 LGHDT, CDR2 YNNKEL (reference sequence). The CDR3 runs to 14 residues. Between the trimmed V and J ends, which lost 4 bases and 2 bases, there was a span of 11 bases.

The CDR3: CASSSEQGRENEQFF. The CDR3 nucleotides are TGTGCCAGCAGCTCGGAACAGGGTAGGGAGAATGAGCAGTTCTTC. The J gene is TRBJ2-1, the V gene TRBV7-3, with D possibly matching TRBD1 (6 bases). Germline assignment: CDR1 SGHTA and CDR2 FQGTGA. The CDR3 runs 15 residues. V lost 4 bases to trimming and J lost 7 bases, with 17 bases between them. Full variable domain (missing parts from reference TRBV7-3 and TRBJ2-1): GAGVSQTPSNKVTEKGKYVELRCDPISGHTALYWYRQSLGQGPEFLIYFQGTGAADDSGLPNDRFFAVRPEGSVSTLKIQRTERGDSAVYLCASSSEQGRENEQFFGPGTRLTVL.

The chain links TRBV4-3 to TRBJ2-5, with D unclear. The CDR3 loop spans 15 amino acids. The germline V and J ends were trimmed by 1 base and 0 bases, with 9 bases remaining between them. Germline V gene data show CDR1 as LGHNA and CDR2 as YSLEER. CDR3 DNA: TGCGCCAGCAGCCAAGCGGCCTCGTACCAAGAGACCCAGTACTTC. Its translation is CASSQAASYQETQYF.